This TCR beta chain was observed in a study of T cells in Graves' hyperthyroidism and ophthalmopathy. Study-wide points: Most thyroid clonotypes that were expanded above 0.001 also turned up in blood.

Amplification of TCR beta CDR3 regions was performed using RNA transcripts as template. During a first-round RT-PCR of the TCR CDR3, the HTBI primer set was used. MiXCR was run by TCRdb on the multiplex PCR reads, yielding one entry per CDR3 protein. The profile covers 500,000 to 750,000 distinct CDR3 sequences, with 12% to 15% appearing a single time and around 7% taken by the ten largest. This clonotype has at least ten counts. Its matching antigen is unknown. Sequencing input: blood. This receptor was taken from a woman between 18 and 30 years old with Graves' ophthalmopathy.

This CDR3 is CSVVKTSGSISYNEQFF. The CDR3 DNA reads as TGCAGCGTTGTGAAAACTAGCGGGTCTATATCCTACAATGAGCAGTTCTTC. J is TRBJ2-1 and V is TRBV29-1; 9 nucleotides line up with TRBD2. After removal of 4 bases from V and 1 base from J, the junction contained 11 bases not matched to a gene. In germline, CDR1 is SQVTM, CDR2 ANQGSEA. The CDR3 totals 17 residues.